These 7 T cell receptor beta chains came from one sample sequenced in a study of shared clonotypes between healthy human individuals. Naive-designated CD8 cells lacked CD45RO, were positively enriched for CCR7, and omitted terminally differentiated effector memory CD45RA+ cells. Clones were sequenced by immunoSEQ multiplex PCR, and TCRdb holds only the in-frame ones, with some missing. The table lists hundreds of thousands of clones, roughly 95% of them singletons. The material sequenced was naive CD8+ T cells sorted from blood. These receptors were taken from a woman in her thirties in good health.

This clone was observed a single time. V and J are TRBV7-6 and TRBJ2-2; the D gene could be TRBD1 or TRBD2 (5 bases each). V was pared by 5 bases and J by 5 bases, with 18 bases between. Germline CDR1 SGHVS, CDR2 FNYEAQ. The CDR3 is 16 residues long. CDR3: CASSPGTGGPTGELFF. The CDR3, as DNA: TGTGCCAGCAGCCCTGGGACGGGCGGGCCGACCGGGGAGCTGTTTTTT.

This clone appeared a single time. The rearrangement uses TRBV7-8 and TRBJ1-5; D gene uncertain. Germline CDR1 reads SGHVS; CDR2 reads FQNEAQ. The ends were cut back, 5 bases at V and 0 bases at J, with 14 bases in the middle. The CDR3 is 16 residues long. The CDR3, as DNA: TGTGCCAGCAGCCCTGGGCAGATCCATAGCAATCAGCCCCAGCATTTT. Encoded protein: CASSPGQIHSNQPQHF.

CDR3 residues: CASSLGSGLAGNEQFF. In DNA form, the CDR3 reads TGTGCCAGCAGCTTAGGTAGTGGTCTAGCGGGAAACGAGCAGTTCTTC. This chain uses TRBV7-8 with TRBJ2-1; 9 nucleotides line up with TRBD2. The CDR3 is made up of 16 amino acids. After removal of 1 base from V and 10 bases from J, the junction contained 11 bases not matched to a gene. Germline CDR1 is SGHVS and CDR2 is FQNEAQ.

The V and J genes are TRBV4-1 and TRBJ2-7, with 10 bases lining up with TRBD1. The ends lost 1 base at V and 3 bases at J; junction bases unmatched: 6. The CDR3 has 16 amino acids. Germline loops: CDR1 MGHRA, CDR2 YSYEKL. The DNA of the CDR3 is TGCGCCAGCAGCCAAGCGGACAGGGGGTTTGTCTACGAGCAGTACTTC. Protein product: CASSQADRGFVYEQYF.

The chain joins TRBV19 to TRBJ2-1, with D unclear. V lost 0 bases and J lost 1, with 10 bases in between. Germline CDR1 is LNHDA and CDR2 is SQIVND (reference sequence). CDR3 size: 16 residues. The CDR3 coding sequence is TGTGCCAGTAGTATAGATCTTGTGGGATCCTACAATGAGCAGTTCTTC. As protein: CASSIDLVGSYNEQFF.

The chain links TRBV28 to TRBJ2-7, with 9 bases aligning to TRBD1. Germline V gene sequence: CDR1 MDHEN, CDR2 SYDVKM. The CDR3 consists of 15 residues. V trimming: 7 bases; J trimming: 3 bases; junction bases outside the gene matches: 10. In DNA form, the CDR3 reads TGTGCCAGCAACAACGGACAGGGGAATTTCTACGAGCAGTACTTC. Its protein product is CASNNGQGNFYEQYF.

This chain joins TRBV19 and TRBJ2-2; D is uncertain. CDR1 is LNHDA and CDR2 is SQIVND in the germline V gene (reference sequence). With 1 base removed from V and 4 bases from J, the gap between germline ends came to 13 bases. The CDR3 runs to 16 residues. The CDR3 spells CASSIAGDRVTGELFF. Written as DNA, the CDR3 is TGTGCCAGTAGTATAGCGGGCGATCGCGTCACCGGGGAGCTGTTTTTT. Together with reference TRBV19 and TRBJ2-2, the CDR3 gives the full variable domain: DGGITQSPKYLFRKEGQNVTLSCEQNLNHDAMYWYRQDPGQGLRLIYYSQIVNDFQKGDIAEGYSVSREKKESFPLTVTSAQKNPTAFYLCASSIAGDRVTGELFFGEGSRLTVL.